This T cell receptor beta chain was captured in a study of blood T cell repertoires in COVID-19 (dated by TCRdb to 2019 to 2021). For the study in its entirety: Samples from collaborators originated in the United States, Italy and Spain and spanned both the acute and convalescent phases of COVID-19. The material from the prospective study consisted of cDNA or gDNA derived from T cells, B-cell-depleted T cells, or PBMCs. The samples were drawn from the first 160 participants of the ongoing ImmuneRACE study and from more than 1,000 subjects provided by 6 global collaborators. A freely available public database, intended as a resource for researchers studying the immune response to SARS-CoV-2, is where the repertoires were released. HLA class I and class II types, where available, came from metadata supplied by the sample provider rather than from assay-based typing. Sample metadata almost always included a de-identified subject ID, COVID-19 status, age in years and sex. Deeply sampled blood TCRbeta repertoires from subjects exposed to, actively infected with, or recovered from COVID-19 were included in the dataset.

A remark on this clone: What antigen it recognizes has not been identified. No base-level quality is on record; no much larger clone is a single base apart.

Participants in the prospective study were enrolled through a virtual design, were aged about 18 to 89 years, and lived in 24 United States geographic areas. To assign participants to cohorts, the prospective study relied on clinical history that participants themselves reported in a screening survey and a study questionnaire. Recovered participants in ImmuneRACE Cohort 3 were defined by two consecutive negative NP/OP PCR tests, clearance by a healthcare professional, or resolution of symptoms. In the prospective study, whole blood, serum and a nasopharyngeal or oropharyngeal swab were collected from each participant by mobile phlebotomists. Over a roughly 2-month period, participants in the prospective study had the option of providing additional blood draws and questionnaires. Before DNA extraction, prospective study blood samples were shipped either frozen or at room temperature. Broad study findings and their caveats: Clinical and demographic metadata were provided uncurated, with the amount varying by source and participant.

Sequences GTSNPN (CDR1) and SVGIG (CDR2) are obtained from the germline V gene (reference sequence). The CDR3 goes from the cysteine to the phenylalanine over 13 residues. Of all the DNA, just the CDR3 is kept, 39 bases in frame from base 1. V trim: 3 bases; J trim: 6 bases; unmatched bases: 7. TCRbeta CDR3 regions were amplified from genomic DNA using the immunoSEQ Assay, a bias-controlled multiplex PCR. Processing in the source paper ran as follows. Nucleated cell counts per sample were estimated from amplification of reference gene primers within the assay. To quantify the absolute abundance of each unique TCRbeta CDR3 rearrangement, sequence reads were collapsed and filtered. For each sample, productive Simpson clonality was calculated as the square root of Simpson's diversity index across productive rearrangements. TCRdb took over this immuneACCESS table, retaining in-frame rearrangements with V and J assigned. Such tables are incomplete; in checked studies, under half of the missing clones stem from an unresolved V gene, and the remainder is unexplained. V, J and clone size are taken as reported in that table, and D and trimming were inferred from the DNA itself. Here the sample has 150,000 to 200,000 clones; 70% to 85% occur a single time. The ten largest clonotypes hold 15% to 20% of the sample.

The sequence was obtained from a woman aged 45-60 years who had recovered from COVID-19. The V gene is TRBV30 and the J gene is TRBJ2-7, with 8 middle bases fitting TRBD1. Input material: PBMCs or T cells enriched from blood (not recorded which). The CDR3 amino acid sequence is: CAWSSGQGGEQYF. DNA sequence: TGTGCCTGGAGCTCCGGACAGGGCGGCGAGCAGTACTTC.